This T cell receptor (beta chain) was obtained from a study of shared clonotypes between healthy human individuals. This CDR3 spans 14 amino acids. The V and J ends lost 0 bases and 2 bases, in that order; junction bases with no gene match: 0. CDR1 is KGHSH and CDR2 is LQKENI in the germline V gene. For this clone: Additional DNA sequences in this sample encode the identical CDR3.

Participating donors were healthy, HIV-negative adults free of recent acute infections or vaccinations. Into CD45RA+ naive and CD45RA-negative memory subsets, the CD4+ cells were split. Deep-level settings were used for running the assay. The method was immunoSEQ multiplex PCR; TCRdb's version includes in-frame clones alone and lacks a portion of them. The sample includes about a million clones, 76% of them seen just once. The sample comprised memory CD4+ T cells sorted from blood. Specified subset: CD45RA-negative fraction. This receptor was obtained from a man aged 18 to 29 in good health. The chain uses TRBV18 and TRBJ2-5; 7 nucleotides align to TRBD1. Here the CDR3 reads CASSPPGQQETQYF. The DNA for the CDR3 is TGTGCCAGCTCACCACCGGGACAGCAAGAGACCCAGTACTTC.